By frequency, the clone carrying this T cell receptor beta chain is medium-sized. TRB amplification used 200 to 250 ng of peripheral blood genomic DNA. This entry comes from a study of T cell clusters in autoimmune cytopenias. Multiplex touch-down PCR amplified TRB using TRB-A and TRB-B pools in one tube. Each CDR3 protein gets one entry in TCRdb, which reprocessed the multiplex PCR reads and gives no DNA. The listing contains about 3,000 distinct CDR3 sequences. The germline gives CDR1 GTSNPN, CDR2 SVGIG (reference sequence). This CDR3 has 14 amino acids. The chain carries TRBV30 and TRBJ1-5; TCRdb lists TRBD1, though no DNA is available to test this call. The sample comprised peripheral blood. This clonotype was obtained from a human donor with an autoimmune cytopenia or autoimmune hepatitis (not recorded which). CDR3: CAWSRGTDNQPQHF.